The clone carrying this TCR beta chain was recorded at least ten times. Its specificity is not known. The data are from a study of prognosis after radiotherapy for stage I lung cancer. In the study overall: Concurrent therapy was given to no patient receiving stereotactic body radiotherapy. Distant metastases developed in several patients after radiotherapy (median approximately 7 months); more than 12 showed no significant progression. Study-level points and caveats: It was in patients who developed distant metastases that Shannon entropy after stereotactic body radiation therapy was lower. With medians of roughly 10,000 versus 7,000, unique TCR clone counts fell after stereotactic body radiation therapy.

The genomic DNA TCR beta CDR3 region underwent two rounds of multiplex PCR. First-round PCR employed TRBV- and TRBJ-specific primers for each gene. Each CDR3 protein is one row after TCRdb ran MiXCR on the multiplex PCR reads. The sample includes about 26,000 distinct CDR3 sequences, 30% seen only once; the top ten take roughly a third. Germline loops: CDR1 MNHNS, CDR2 SASEGT. The V and J ends lost 5 bases and 5 bases, in that order; junction bases with no gene match: 3. The length of the CDR3 is 13 residues. V gene TRBV6-1 combines with J gene TRBJ1-5, with TRBD1 matching over 7 bases. The TCR was taken from a donor of 50 years or more with non-small cell lung cancer. Sequencing used PBMCs, obtained before or after stereotactic body radiation therapy (not recorded which). CDR3 residues: CASSRDSYQPQHF. The CDR3 coding sequence is TGTGCCAGCAGTAGGGACAGCTATCAGCCCCAGCATTTT.